This is a list of T cell receptor beta chains from one sample in a study of blood T cell repertoires in COVID-19. Clones were read by immunoSEQ multiplex PCR, and TCRdb kept only the in-frame ones, dropping some. This table has some 490,000 clones, around nine tenths appearing once. Sample: PBMCs or T cells enriched from blood (not recorded which). The source of these receptors is a woman aged 60-70 years who had recovered from COVID-19. Each CDR3 is given with its conserved first and last residue. Fields, in order: V gene, J gene, clone size, CDR3 protein. Size is stated for part of the rows, as once, few or many counts, or as a class when the clone is expanded.

TRBV7-9	TRBJ2-2	NA	CASSSGQLRTGELFF
TRBV7-8	TRBJ2-1	NA	CASSLGLAGYNEQFF
TRBV4-1	TRBJ1-1	NA	CASSQDRLFSFF
TRBV25-1	TRBJ1-1	NA	CASSDQDSLNTEAFF
TRBV28	TRBJ1-2	once	CASNLQGPPYGYTF
TRBV3-1/TRBV3-2	TRBJ2-2	NA	CASSLLAGGTGELFF
TRBV6-5	TRBJ2-7	once	CASRRQGKGSYEQYF
TRBV7-9	TRBJ1-5	NA	CASSLESGNQPQHF
TRBV4-1	TRBJ2-7	NA	CASSPIVGQGAYEQYF
TRBV6-4	TRBJ1-6	once	CASSVTGFKSPLHF
TRBV19	TRBJ1-2	NA	CASSISGQGYGYTF
TRBV6-5	TRBJ1-3	once	CASKDRFSGNTIYF
TRBV27	TRBJ2-3	NA	CASSVQGGTDTQYF
TRBV5-1	TRBJ2-3	NA	CASSFSRVGTDTQYF
TRBV6-5	TRBJ1-2	NA	CASAPLQLYGYTF
TRBV4-2	TRBJ2-3	NA	CASSRNRLAGGTDTQYF
TRBV11-2	TRBJ1-4	NA	CASSPRPGLKLFF
TRBV7-6	TRBJ1-5	NA	CASSLEPGYSNQPQHF
TRBV6-5	TRBJ1-6	NA	CASQSSGKPPLHF
TRBV30	TRBJ1-2	NA	CAWSVPGQASYGYTF
TRBV5-1	TRBJ2-2	NA	CASSLVGQGAAGELFF
TRBV19	TRBJ1-2	NA	CASSSRTGDTTF
TRBV24-1	TRBJ2-2	NA	CATSVFGGDPGTGELFF
TRBV4-1	TRBJ1-6	NA	CASSPPGSYNSPLHF
TRBV3-1/TRBV3-2	TRBJ2-2	NA	CASSQGGGRIGELFF
TRBV7-9	TRBJ1-1	NA	CASSLALGEDTEAFF
TRBV15	TRBJ2-1	once	CATSREVFGTGVRNEQFF
TRBV19	TRBJ1-5	NA	CASSPAAGMRQPQHF
TRBV28	TRBJ2-3	NA	CASRGSGGEGDTQYF
TRBV2	TRBJ1-6	NA	CASTPGDRGYSPLHF
TRBV4-1	TRBJ2-6	NA	CASSQGQGALGANVLTF
TRBV2	TRBJ1-2	NA	CASSEQGYGYTF